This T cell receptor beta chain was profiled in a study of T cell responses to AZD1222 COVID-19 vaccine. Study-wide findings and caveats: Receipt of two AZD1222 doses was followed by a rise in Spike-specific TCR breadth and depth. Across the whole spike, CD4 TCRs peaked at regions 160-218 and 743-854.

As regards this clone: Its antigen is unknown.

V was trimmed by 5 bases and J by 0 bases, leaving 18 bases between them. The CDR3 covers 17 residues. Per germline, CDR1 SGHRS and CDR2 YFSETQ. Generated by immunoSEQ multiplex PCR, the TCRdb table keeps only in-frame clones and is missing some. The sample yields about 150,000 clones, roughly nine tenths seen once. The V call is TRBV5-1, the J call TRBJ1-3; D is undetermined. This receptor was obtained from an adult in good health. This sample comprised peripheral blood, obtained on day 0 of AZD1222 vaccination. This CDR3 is CASSIGFGVSSGNTIYF. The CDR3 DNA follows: TGCGCCAGCAGTATTGGTTTCGGGGTGAGCTCTGGAAACACCATATATTTT.